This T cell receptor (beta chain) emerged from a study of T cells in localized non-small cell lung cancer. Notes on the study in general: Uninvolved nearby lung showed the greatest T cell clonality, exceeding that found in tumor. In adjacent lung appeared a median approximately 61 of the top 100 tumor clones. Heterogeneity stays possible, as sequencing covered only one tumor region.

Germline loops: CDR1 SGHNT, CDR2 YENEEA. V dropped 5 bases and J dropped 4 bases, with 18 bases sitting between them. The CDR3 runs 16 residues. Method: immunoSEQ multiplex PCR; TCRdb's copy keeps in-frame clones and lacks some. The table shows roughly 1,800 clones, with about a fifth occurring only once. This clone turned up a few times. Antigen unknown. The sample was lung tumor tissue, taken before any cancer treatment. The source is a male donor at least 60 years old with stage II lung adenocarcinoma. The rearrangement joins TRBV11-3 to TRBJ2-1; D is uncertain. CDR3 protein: CASSPMRVTGYNEQFF. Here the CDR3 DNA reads TGTGCCAGCAGCCCGATGAGAGTGACTGGGTACAATGAGCAGTTCTTC.